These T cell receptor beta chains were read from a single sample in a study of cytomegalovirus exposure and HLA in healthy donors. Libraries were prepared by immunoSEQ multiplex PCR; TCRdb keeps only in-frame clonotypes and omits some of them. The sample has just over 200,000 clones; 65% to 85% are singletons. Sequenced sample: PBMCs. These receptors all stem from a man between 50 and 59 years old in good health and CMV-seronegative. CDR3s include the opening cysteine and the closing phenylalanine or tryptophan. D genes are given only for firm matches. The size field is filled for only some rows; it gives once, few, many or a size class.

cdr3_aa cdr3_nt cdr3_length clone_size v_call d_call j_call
CASSLRGHAFYEQYF TGTGCCAGCAGTTTAAGGGGGCACGCCTTTTACGAGCAGTACTTC 15 . TRBV27 TRBD1 TRBJ2-7
CASSSGQRYGYTF TGTGCCAGCAGTTCGGGACAGCGATATGGCTACACCTTC 13 . TRBV5-4 TRBD1 TRBJ1-2
CASSTGLAGTTYEQYF TGTGCCAGCAGTACGGGACTAGCGGGCACCACCTACGAGCAGTACTTC 16 few TRBV5-4 TRBD2 TRBJ2-7
CASGLAGGEQYF TGTGCCAGCGGGTTAGCGGGAGGCGAGCAGTACTTC 12 . TRBV27 TRBD2 TRBJ2-7
CASLSPTDTQYF TGTGCCAGCCTCTCCCCCACAGATACGCAGTATTTT 12 . TRBV6-6 . TRBJ2-3
CASSLAGQDFGYTF TGTGCCAGCAGTTTGGCGGGACAGGACTTCGGCTACACCTTC 14 . TRBV28 TRBD1 TRBJ1-2
CASSQTGKRDTQYF TGTGCCAGCAGCCAGACAGGGAAAAGGGATACGCAGTATTTT 14 . TRBV7-2 TRBD1 TRBJ2-3
CASSLMTGYGYTF TGTGCCAGCAGCTTGATGACAGGCTATGGCTACACCTTC 13 . TRBV5-8 . TRBJ1-2
CASSSTGYGANVLTF TGTGCCAGCAGCTCGACAGGGTATGGGGCCAACGTCCTGACTTTC 15 . TRBV11-2 TRBD1 TRBJ2-6
CASSSQAGTFNYGYTF TGCGCCAGCAGCTCTCAGGCGGGTACCTTTAACTATGGCTACACCTTC 16 . TRBV5-1 . TRBJ1-2
CASSVGGTGRSGEQYF TGTGCCAGCAGCGTAGGAGGGACAGGGAGGTCGGGCGAGCAGTACTTC 16 . TRBV2 TRBD1 TRBJ2-7
CASSHIDRPDGYTF TGTGCCAGCTCACACATCGACAGGCCGGATGGCTACACCTTC 14 . TRBV18 . TRBJ1-2
CASSPGMHEQYF TGTGCCAGCAGCCCAGGTATGCACGAGCAGTACTTC 12 . TRBV9 . TRBJ2-7
CASSQGQGVVATNEKLFF TGTGCCAGCAGTCAGGGACAGGGGGTAGTCGCAACTAATGAAAAACTGTTTTTT 18 . TRBV25-1 TRBD1 TRBJ1-4
CASTPTGGSVETQYF TGCGCCAGCACCCCGACAGGGGGTAGCGTGGAGACCCAGTACTTC 15 . TRBV5-1 TRBD1 TRBJ2-5
CASINRVHTQYF TGTGCCAGCATTAACAGGGTGCATACGCAGTATTTT 12 . TRBV6-1 . TRBJ2-3
CASSLGQGFNQPQHF TGCGCCAGCAGCTTGGGACAGGGGTTCAATCAGCCCCAGCATTTT 15 . TRBV5-1 TRBD1 TRBJ1-5
CASRRQGWNTEAFF TGTGCCAGCAGGCGACAGGGATGGAACACTGAAGCTTTCTTT 14 . TRBV6-5 TRBD1 TRBJ1-1
CASRPGQGHTGELFF TGTGCCAGCAGGCCGGGACAGGGGCACACCGGGGAGCTGTTTTTT 15 . TRBV6-4 TRBD1 TRBJ2-2
CASSVVGLAGWLDEQFF TGTGCCAGCAGCGTAGTGGGACTAGCGGGATGGTTAGATGAGCAGTTCTTC 17 . TRBV9 TRBD2 TRBJ2-1
CASSLRQGASDTQYF TGTGCCAGCAGTTTAAGGCAGGGGGCGTCAGATACGCAGTATTTT 15 . TRBV27 TRBD1 TRBJ2-3
CASSTQGTANTEAFF TGTGCCAGCTCCACACAGGGGACAGCGAACACTGAAGCTTTCTTT 15 . TRBV6-1 TRBD1 TRBJ1-1
CASSFGTGGYEQYF TGTGCCAGCAGCTTTGGGACAGGGGGCTACGAGCAGTACTTC 14 few TRBV5-4 TRBD1 TRBJ2-7
CASSLELVAGVRTGELFF TGTGCCAGCAGCTTAGAGTTGGTAGCGGGAGTTCGAACCGGGGAGCTGTTTTTT 18 . TRBV7-2 TRBD2 TRBJ2-2
CASSLAGGGGYGYTF TGTGCCAGCAGCTTGGCCGGTGGGGGAGGCTATGGCTACACCTTC 15 few TRBV5-5 . TRBJ1-2